One sample yielded the 15 T cell receptor beta chains listed below, sequenced in a study of T cell responses to AZD1222 COVID-19 vaccine. The table came from immunoSEQ multiplex PCR; TCRdb's copy has only in-frame clones and leaves some out. Of some 80,000 clones in the sample, more than 80% were seen once. Sequences were derived from peripheral blood, sampled on day 0 of AZD1222 vaccination. All receptors derive from an adult in good health.

This chain uses TRBV24-1 with TRBJ1-5; 9 nucleotides agree with TRBD1. V shed 1 base and J 5 bases; nucleotides not matched to a gene: 8. The germline gives CDR1 KGHDR, CDR2 SFDVKD. The CDR3 sequence is 17 residues long. CDR3 sequence (DNA): TGTGCCACCAGTGATTTTCGCGGACAGGGGATCCATCAGCCCCAGCATTTT. Translation: CATSDFRGQGIHQPQHF.

DNA for the CDR3: TGTGCCAGCAGCTTGGACAAGTGGGAGACCCAGTACTTC. Translation gives CASSLDKWETQYF. The chain carries TRBV5-4 and TRBJ2-5; D gene ambiguous. The V gene's germline CDR1 is SGHNT and CDR2 YYREEE (reference sequence). V lost 0 bases and J lost 5, with 8 bases in between. This CDR3 has 13 residues.

The V call is TRBV27, the J call TRBJ1-5, with 7 positions matching TRBD1. In germline, CDR1 is MNHEY, CDR2 SMNVEV (reference sequence). This CDR3 is 15 amino acids long. The V segment lost 5 bases and the J segment 6 bases; nucleotides outside the gene matches: 10. The CDR3 nucleotides are TGTGCCAGCAGTCCGGGGAGGGGGCGAGTTCAGCCCCAGCATTTT. Translation: CASSPGRGRVQPQHF.

The chain employs TRBV9 and TRBJ1-3, with D perhaps TRBD1 (6 bases). The CDR3 extends over 15 amino acids. The V end lost 2 bases, the J end lost 0 bases, and 9 bases lay between the germline ends. Germline V gene sequence: CDR1 SGDLS, CDR2 YYNGEE. Written as DNA, the CDR3 is TGTGCCAGCAGCGTGCGACAGGACTCTGGAAACACCATATATTTT. As protein: CASSVRQDSGNTIYF.

The chain links TRBV4-3 to TRBJ1-2; the match to TRBD1 covers 10 bases. V was pared by 1 base and J by 4 bases, with 9 bases of the junction left unmatched. The CDR3 runs to 17 residues. Per the germline V gene, CDR1 is LGHNA and CDR2 is YSLEER. CDR3: CASSQGQGAISSYGYTF. The DNA of the CDR3 is TGCGCCAGCAGCCAAGGACAGGGGGCGATTTCTTCCTATGGCTACACCTTC.

This chain uses TRBV27 with TRBJ1-2, with 9 positions matching TRBD1. Looked up from germline, CDR1 is MNHEY and CDR2 is SMNVEV (reference sequence). The CDR3 runs to 15 residues. After removal of 5 bases from V and 8 bases from J, the junction contained 12 bases not matched to a gene. The CDR3 coding sequence is TGTGCCAGCAGTCACCCCGGGACAGGGCTGGAGGGCTACACCTTC. It encodes CASSHPGTGLEGYTF.

V is TRBV5-1 and J is TRBJ1-6, with TRBD1 matching 8 bases. Unmatched junction bases numbered 9, after V lost 6 bases and J lost 7 bases. CDR1 and CDR2 (germline): SGHRS, YFSETQ. This CDR3 has 15 residues. CDR3 bases: TGCGCCAGCACTGATTCGAGACAGGGGAATTCACCCCTCCACTTT. Its translation: CASTDSRQGNSPLHF.

The CDR3: CASSLVQSSYNEQFF. In DNA form, the CDR3 reads TGTGCCAGCAGCTTAGTGCAGAGCTCCTACAATGAGCAGTTCTTC. The chain combines TRBV11-2 with TRBJ2-1; D remains ambiguous. V was clipped by 1 base and J by 0 bases, with 7 bases between them. The germline CDR1 and CDR2 sequences are SGHAT and FQNNGV. This CDR3 is 15 amino acids long.

CDR3 sequence (DNA): TGTGCCAGCAGCTGGGTAGGCAGGGAAGTCGAGCAGTACTTC. Translation gives CASSWVGREVEQYF. This chain connects TRBV5-5 to TRBJ2-7; D might be TRBD1 (5 bases). The CDR3 spans 14 residues. Trimming pared 3 bases from V and 6 bases from J, leaving 16 bases between. Germline V gene lookup returns CDR1 SGHKS and CDR2 YYEKEE (reference sequence).

The rearrangement uses TRBV7-3 and TRBJ1-6; D is unresolved. The CDR3 totals 13 residues. Trimming pared 5 bases from V and 8 bases from J, leaving 10 bases between. Germline V CDR1 and CDR2: SGHTA, FQGTGA. CDR3 sequence (DNA): TGTGCCAGCAGCGCCCTGGCTTATTCACCCCTCCACTTT. It translates to CASSALAYSPLHF.

V and J are TRBV11-1 and TRBJ2-1, with 7 bases that match TRBD2. Germline V gene lookup returns CDR1 SGHAT and CDR2 FQDESV (reference sequence). The CDR3 sequence is 12 residues long. V lost 3 bases to trimming and J lost 9 bases; unmatched junction nucleotides: 2. This CDR3 is CASSLGEGEQFF. The CDR3 DNA is TGTGCCAGCAGCTTGGGGGAGGGTGAGCAGTTCTTC.

The CDR3, as DNA: TGTGCCAGCAGTCTCGGGGCAGGGCCCACCTACGAGCAGTACTTC. This encodes CASSLGAGPTYEQYF. J is TRBJ2-7 and V is TRBV28; D may be TRBD1 or TRBD2 (5 bases each). With 5 bases removed from V and 2 bases from J, the gap between germline ends came to 16 bases. The CDR3 covers 15 residues. CDR1 is MDHEN and CDR2 is SYDVKM in the germline V gene.

V gene TRBV10-3 combines with J gene TRBJ2-2; weak D call: TRBD1 (7 bases). V dropped 7 bases and J dropped 3 bases, with 12 bases sitting between them. The CDR3 spans 14 residues. The germline gives CDR1 ENHRY, CDR2 SYGVKD. The CDR3 protein is CAITGGSDTGELFF. DNA for the CDR3: TGTGCCATCACAGGGGGGTCGGACACCGGGGAGCTGTTTTTT.

This clone has more than one count but fewer than ten. The chain joins TRBV7-6 to TRBJ2-2, with D possibly being TRBD1 (5 bases). With 4 bases removed from V and 0 bases from J, the gap between germline ends came to 12 bases. The CDR3 runs 16 residues. CDR1 is SGHVS and CDR2 is FNYEAQ in the germline V gene. CDR3 coding DNA: TGTGCCAGCAGCTCAGACAGTATTGCGAACACCGGGGAGCTGTTTTTT. The encoded protein is CASSSDSIANTGELFF.

The gene calls are TRBV28 and TRBJ2-2; D is possibly TRBD1 or TRBD2 (5 bases each). Trimming pared 4 bases from V and 5 bases from J, leaving 14 bases between. CDR3 size: 15 residues. The germline CDR1 and CDR2 sequences are MDHEN and SYDVKM. CDR3 nucleotides: TGTGCCAGCAGTTCTACAGGTGGGGGAACCGGGGAGCTGTTTTTT. Amino acids: CASSSTGGGTGELFF.